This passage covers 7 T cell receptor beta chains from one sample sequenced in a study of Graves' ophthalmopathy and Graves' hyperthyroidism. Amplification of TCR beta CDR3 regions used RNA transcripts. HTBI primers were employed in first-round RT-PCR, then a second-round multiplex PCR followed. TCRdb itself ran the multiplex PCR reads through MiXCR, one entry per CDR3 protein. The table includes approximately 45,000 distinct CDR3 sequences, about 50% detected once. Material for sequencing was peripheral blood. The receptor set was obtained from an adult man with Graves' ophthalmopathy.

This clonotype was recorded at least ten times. This CDR3 reads CSARPVQGWKETQYF. DNA for the CDR3: TGCAGTGCCCGACCAGTCCAAGGATGGAAGGAGACCCAGTACTTC. V is TRBV20-1 and J is TRBJ2-5, with unresolved D. This CDR3 is built from 15 residues. Germline-derived CDR1 and CDR2 are DFQATT and SNEGSKA (reference sequence). V was cut by 6 bases and J by 5 bases, with 22 bases left in between.

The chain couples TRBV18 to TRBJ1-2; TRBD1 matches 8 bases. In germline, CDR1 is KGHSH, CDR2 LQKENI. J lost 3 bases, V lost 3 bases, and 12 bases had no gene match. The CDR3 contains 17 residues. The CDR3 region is CASSPDGQGGSDYGYTF. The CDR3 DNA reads TGTGCCAGCTCACCCGACGGACAGGGTGGGTCGGACTATGGCTACACCTTC.

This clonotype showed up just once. The CDR3 loop reads CASSLDGTSGINEQFF. In DNA form, the CDR3 reads TGCGCCAGCAGCTTGGATGGGACTAGCGGGATCAATGAGCAGTTCTTC. The gene calls are TRBV5-1 and TRBJ2-1, with 13 bases matching TRBD2. The CDR3 length is 16 residues. V shed 0 bases, J shed 6 bases, and the junction held 3 bases outside the gene matches. Germline assignment: CDR1 SGHRS and CDR2 YFSETQ.

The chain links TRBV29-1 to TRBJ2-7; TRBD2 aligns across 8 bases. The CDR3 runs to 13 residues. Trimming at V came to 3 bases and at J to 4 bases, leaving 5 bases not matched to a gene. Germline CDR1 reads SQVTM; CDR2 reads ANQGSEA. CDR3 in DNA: TGCAGCGTTGAGTCAGCGGGAGTGTACGAGCAGTACTTC. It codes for CSVESAGVYEQYF.

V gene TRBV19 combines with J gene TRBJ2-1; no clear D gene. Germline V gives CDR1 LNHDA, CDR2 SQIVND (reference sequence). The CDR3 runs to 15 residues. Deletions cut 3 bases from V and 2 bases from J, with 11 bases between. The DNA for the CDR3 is TGTGCCAGTAGTATCCCCCCGGCCGCCTACAATGAGCAGTTCTTC. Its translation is CASSIPPAAYNEQFF.

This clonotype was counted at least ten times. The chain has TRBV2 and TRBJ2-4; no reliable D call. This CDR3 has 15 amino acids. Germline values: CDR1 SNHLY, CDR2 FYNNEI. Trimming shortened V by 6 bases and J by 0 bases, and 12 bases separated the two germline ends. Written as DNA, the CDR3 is TGTGCCAGCAGCCTTAAGGAACTAGCCAAAAACATTCAGTACTTC. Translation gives CASSLKELAKNIQYF.

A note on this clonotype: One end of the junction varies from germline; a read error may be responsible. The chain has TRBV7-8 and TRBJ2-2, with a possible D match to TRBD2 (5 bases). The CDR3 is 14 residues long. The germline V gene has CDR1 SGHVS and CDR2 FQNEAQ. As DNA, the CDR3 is TGTGCCAGCTCCGGTACTTGGATAACCGGGGAGCTGCCTTTT. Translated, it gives CASSGTWITGELPF.